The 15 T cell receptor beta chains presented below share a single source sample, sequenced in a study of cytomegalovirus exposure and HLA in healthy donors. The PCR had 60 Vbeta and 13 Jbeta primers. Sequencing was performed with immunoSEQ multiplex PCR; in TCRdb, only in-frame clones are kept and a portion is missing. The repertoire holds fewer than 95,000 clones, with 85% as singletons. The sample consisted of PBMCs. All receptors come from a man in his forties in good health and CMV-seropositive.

The CDR3 nucleotides read TGTGCCAGCAGCCCAACCGGGACAGGGGTAGGTGATACGCAGTATTTT. Protein product: CASSPTGTGVGDTQYF. V and J are TRBV11-1 and TRBJ2-3, with 10 bases that match TRBD1. CDR1 and CDR2 (germline): SGHAT, FQDESV (reference sequence). The CDR3 totals 16 residues. J lost 6 bases, V lost 5 bases, and 11 bases had no gene match.

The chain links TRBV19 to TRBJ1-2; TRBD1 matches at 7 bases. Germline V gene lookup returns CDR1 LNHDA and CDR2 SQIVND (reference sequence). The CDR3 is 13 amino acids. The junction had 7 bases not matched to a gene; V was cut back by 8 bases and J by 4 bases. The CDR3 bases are TGTGCCAGTTACTCGAGGGACAGCTATGGCTACACCTTC. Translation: CASYSRDSYGYTF.

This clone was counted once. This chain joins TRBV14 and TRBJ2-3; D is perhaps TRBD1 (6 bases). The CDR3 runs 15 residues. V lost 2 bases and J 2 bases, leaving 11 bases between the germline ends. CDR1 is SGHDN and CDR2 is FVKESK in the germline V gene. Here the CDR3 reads CASSQTRTATDTQYF. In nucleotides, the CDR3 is TGTGCCAGCAGCCAAACACGGACAGCCACAGATACGCAGTATTTT.

Here the CDR3 DNA reads TGTGCCAGCAGAGGGAGTGACAGGCTGAACACTGAAGCTTTCTTT. Protein product: CASRGSDRLNTEAFF. The J gene is TRBJ1-1, the V gene TRBV28; maybe TRBD1 (6 bases). CDR1 is MDHEN, CDR2 SYDVKM, per germline. The CDR3 extends over 15 amino acids. V was clipped by 6 bases and J by 0 bases, with 14 bases between them. Full variable domain (remainder filled in from reference TRBV28 and TRBJ1-1): DVKVTQSSRYLVKRTGEKVFLECVQDMDHENMFWYRQDPGLGLRLIYFSYDVKMKEKGDIPEGYSVSREKKERFSLILESASTNQTSMYLCASRGSDRLNTEAFFGQGTRLTVV.

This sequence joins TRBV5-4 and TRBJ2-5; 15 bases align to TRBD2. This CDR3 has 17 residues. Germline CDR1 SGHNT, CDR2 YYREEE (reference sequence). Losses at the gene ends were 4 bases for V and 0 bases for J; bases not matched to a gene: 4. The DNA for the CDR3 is TGTGCCAGCAGCGGGGGACTAGCGGGGGGTTACCAAGAGACCCAGTACTTC. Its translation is CASSGGLAGGYQETQYF.

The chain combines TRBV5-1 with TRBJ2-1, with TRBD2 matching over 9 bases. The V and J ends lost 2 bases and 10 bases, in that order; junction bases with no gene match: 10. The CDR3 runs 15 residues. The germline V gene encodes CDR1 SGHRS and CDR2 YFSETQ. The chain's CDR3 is CASSFGAGGGREQFF. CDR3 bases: TGCGCCAGCAGCTTTGGGGCGGGGGGGGGCCGGGAGCAGTTCTTC.

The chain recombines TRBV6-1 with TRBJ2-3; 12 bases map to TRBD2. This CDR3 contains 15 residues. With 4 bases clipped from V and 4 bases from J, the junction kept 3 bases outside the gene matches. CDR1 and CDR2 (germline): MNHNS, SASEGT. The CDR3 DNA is TGTGCCAGCAGTGCGGCTAGCGGGAGGGCAGATACGCAGTATTTT. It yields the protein CASSAASGRADTQYF.

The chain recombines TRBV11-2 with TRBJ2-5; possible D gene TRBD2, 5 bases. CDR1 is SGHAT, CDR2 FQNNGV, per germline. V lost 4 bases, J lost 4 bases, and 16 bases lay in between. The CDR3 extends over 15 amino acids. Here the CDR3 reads CASSSGELRRETQYF. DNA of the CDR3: TGTGCCAGCAGCTCCGGGGAACTGAGAAGAGAGACCCAGTACTTC.

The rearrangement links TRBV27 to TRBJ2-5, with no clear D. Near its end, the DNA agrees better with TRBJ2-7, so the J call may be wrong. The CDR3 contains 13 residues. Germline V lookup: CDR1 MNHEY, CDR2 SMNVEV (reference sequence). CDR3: CASSALLGYEQYF. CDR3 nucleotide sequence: TGTGCCAGCAGTGCTTTATTGGGCTACGAGCAGTACTTC.

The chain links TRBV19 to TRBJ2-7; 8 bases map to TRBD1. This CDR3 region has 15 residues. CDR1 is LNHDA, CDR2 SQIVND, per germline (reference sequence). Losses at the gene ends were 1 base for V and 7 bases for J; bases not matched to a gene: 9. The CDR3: CASSIVGTGLGEQYF. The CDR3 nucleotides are TGTGCCAGTAGTATAGTTGGGACAGGCTTGGGGGAGCAGTACTTC. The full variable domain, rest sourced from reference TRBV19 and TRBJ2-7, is DGGITQSPKYLFRKEGQNVTLSCEQNLNHDAMYWYRQDPGQGLRLIYYSQIVNDFQKGDIAEGYSVSREKKESFPLTVTSAQKNPTAFYLCASSIVGTGLGEQYFGPGTRLTVT.

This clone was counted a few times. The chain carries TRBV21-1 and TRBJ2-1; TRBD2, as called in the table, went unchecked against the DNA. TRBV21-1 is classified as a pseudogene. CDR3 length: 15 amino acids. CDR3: CASIHKTSVKNEQFF. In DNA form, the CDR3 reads TGTGCCAGCATCCATAAGACTAGCGTTAAGAATGAGCAGTTCTTC.

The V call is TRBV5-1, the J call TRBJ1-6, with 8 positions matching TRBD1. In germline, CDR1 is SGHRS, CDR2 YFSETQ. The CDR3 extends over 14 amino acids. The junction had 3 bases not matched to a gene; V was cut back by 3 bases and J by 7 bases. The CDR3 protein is CASSWGQENSPLHF. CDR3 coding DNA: TGCGCCAGCAGCTGGGGACAGGAGAATTCACCCCTCCACTTT.

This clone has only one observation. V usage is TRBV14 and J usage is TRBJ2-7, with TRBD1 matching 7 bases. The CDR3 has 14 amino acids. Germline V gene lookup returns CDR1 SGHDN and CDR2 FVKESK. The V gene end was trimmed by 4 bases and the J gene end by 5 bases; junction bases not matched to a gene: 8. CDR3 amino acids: CASSPHRGRDEQYF. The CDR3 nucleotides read TGTGCCAGCAGCCCCCATAGGGGGCGGGACGAGCAGTACTTC.

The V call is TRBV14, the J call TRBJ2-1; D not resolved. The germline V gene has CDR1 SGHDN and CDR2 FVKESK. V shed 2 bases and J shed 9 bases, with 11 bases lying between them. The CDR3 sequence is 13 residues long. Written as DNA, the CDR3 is TGTGCCAGCAGCCAACAGGTTTACGGTGAGCAGTTCTTC. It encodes CASSQQVYGEQFF. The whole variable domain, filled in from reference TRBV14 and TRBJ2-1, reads EAGVTQFPSHSVIEKGQTVTLRCDPISGHDNLYWYRRVMGKEIKFLLHFVKESKQDESGMPNNRFLAERTGGTYSTLKVQPAELEDSGVYFCASSQQVYGEQFFGPGTRLTVL.

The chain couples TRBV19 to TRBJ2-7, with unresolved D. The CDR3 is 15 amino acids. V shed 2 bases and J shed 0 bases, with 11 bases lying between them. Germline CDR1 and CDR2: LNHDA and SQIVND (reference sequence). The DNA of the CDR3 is TGTGCCAGTAGTATACAGGTTGGAAGCTCCTACGAGCAGTACTTC. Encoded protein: CASSIQVGSSYEQYF. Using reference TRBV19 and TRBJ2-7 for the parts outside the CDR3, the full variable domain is DGGITQSPKYLFRKEGQNVTLSCEQNLNHDAMYWYRQDPGQGLRLIYYSQIVNDFQKGDIAEGYSVSREKKESFPLTVTSAQKNPTAFYLCASSIQVGSSYEQYFGPGTRLTVT.